These 31 T cell receptor beta chains came from one sample sequenced in a study of T cell repertoires in cytomegalovirus infection. TCRdb itself ran the reads through MiXCR, one entry per CDR3 protein. Of around 740,000 distinct CDR3 sequences listed, roughly 36% are singletons. The sequenced sample consisted of PBMCs. All receptors come from a human donor in good health (CMV status not recorded). Some clones in this sample may be carry-over from other donors' samples.

This clonotype was observed a handful of times. This chain uses TRBV6-6 with TRBJ2-6; D is possibly TRBD1 (6 bases). This CDR3 region has 18 residues. V was cut by 5 bases and J by 3 bases, with 20 bases left in between. CDR1 and CDR2 from the germline V gene are MNHNY and SVGAGI (reference sequence). CDR3 loop: CASSATGSRRDGANVLTF. CDR3 nucleotide sequence: TGTGCCAGCAGTGCTACAGGGTCCCGTAGGGATGGGGCCAACGTCCTGACTTTC.

The chain carries TRBV19 and TRBJ1-4, with 9 bases matching TRBD1. This CDR3 has 15 residues. The ends lost 4 bases at V and 8 bases at J; junction bases unmatched: 8. Germline CDR1 is LNHDA and CDR2 is SQIVND (reference sequence). The CDR3 spells CASSNAGTGREKLFF. The CDR3 nucleotides read TGTGCCAGTAGTAACGCCGGGACAGGGAGGGAAAAACTGTTTTTT.

This clonotype showed up just once. The V call is TRBV20-1, the J call TRBJ1-1; the D gene is possibly TRBD1 (5 bases). CDR3 length equals 15 residues. Germline loops: CDR1 DFQATT, CDR2 SNEGSKA (reference sequence). With 1 base removed from V and 0 bases from J, the gap between germline ends came to 12 bases. This CDR3 is CSARGGEGLNTEAFF. CDR3 nucleotides: TGCAGTGCTAGAGGGGGAGAGGGGCTGAACACTGAAGCTTTCTTT.

The genes are TRBV6-8 and TRBJ1-1; D uncertain. The germline gives CDR1 MNHGY, CDR2 SAAAGT. The V gene lost 1 base and the J gene lost 4 bases, with 13 bases spanning the gap. This CDR3 spans 15 amino acids. CDR3 in amino acids: CASSYLGARGTEAFF. The CDR3 DNA reads TGTGCCAGCAGTTACTTGGGTGCGCGGGGCACTGAAGCTTTCTTT.

For this clonotype: Possible read error: a much larger clone is one base away. The gene calls are TRBV7-2 and TRBJ1-2; D gene uncertain. The CDR3 spans 11 residues. V was clipped by 9 bases and J by 8 bases, with 13 bases between them. Germline lookup yields CDR1 SGHTA and CDR2 FQGNSA. In DNA, the CDR3 is TGTGCCAGAATTACGGGGAGAGGCTACACCTTC. This codes for CARITGRGYTF.

The chain links TRBV2 to TRBJ1-1, with unresolved D. Germline V CDR1 and CDR2: SNHLY, FYNNEI. V dropped 5 bases and J dropped 3 bases, with 16 bases sitting between them. This CDR3 region has 15 residues. The CDR3 region is CASSPPELMDTEAFF. The CDR3, as DNA: TGTGCCAGCAGTCCTCCAGAGTTAATGGACACTGAAGCTTTCTTT.

The chain is built from TRBV7-9 and TRBJ2-5, with a tentative D call TRBD1 (6 bases). The CDR3 sequence is 14 residues long. Germline CDR1 SEHNR, CDR2 FQNEAQ (reference sequence). The V gene lost 10 bases and the J gene lost 2 bases, with 17 bases spanning the gap. CDR3 region: CAINGDKRQETQYF. CDR3 DNA sequence: TGTGCCATCAACGGGGACAAAAGGCAAGAGACCCAGTACTTC. Using reference TRBV7-9 and TRBJ2-5 for the parts outside the CDR3, the full variable domain is DTGVSQNPRHKITKRGQNVTFRCDPISEHNRLYWYRQTLGQGPEFLTYFQNEAQLEKSRLLSDRFSAERPKGSFSTLEIQRTEQGDSAMYLCAINGDKRQETQYFGPGTRLLVL.

This clonotype was found once. The V call is TRBV19, the J call TRBJ1-1; D gene ambiguous. Germline assignment: CDR1 LNHDA and CDR2 SQIVND (reference sequence). The CDR3 spans 15 residues. Trimming took 0 bases from V and 4 from J, leaving 12 bases between them. CDR3 loop: CASSIERGTVTEAFF. CDR3 DNA sequence: TGTGCCAGTAGTATAGAACGGGGTACGGTCACTGAAGCTTTCTTT.

This clonotype was seen a handful of times. CDR3 residues: CASSSGIGTEAFF. The CDR3 DNA follows: TGTGCCAGCAGTTCGGGTATCGGCACTGAAGCTTTCTTT. This chain connects TRBV6-5 to TRBJ1-1; D ambiguous. The V end lost 4 bases, the J end lost 4 bases, and 10 bases lay between the germline ends. This CDR3 has 13 amino acids. Germline CDR1 is MNHEY and CDR2 is SVGAGI.

Notes on this clonotype: At one end the junction does not follow the germline gene, possibly because of a read error. The V gene is TRBV12-3 or TRBV12-4, the J gene TRBJ1-5; unclear D gene. The CDR3 loop spans 13 amino acids. The CDR3 sequence is CARSSRENQPQHF. As DNA, the CDR3 is TGTGCCAGAAGTTCGCGAGAGAATCAGCCCCAGCATTTT.

The chain is built from TRBV28 and TRBJ2-6; D is undetermined. The CDR3 sequence is 14 residues long. Trimming stripped 7 bases from V and 2 bases from J, with 9 bases between. Germline CDR1 MDHEN, CDR2 SYDVKM. This CDR3 reads CASNGLTGANVLTF. The DNA of the CDR3 is TGTGCCAGCAACGGATTGACTGGGGCCAACGTCCTGACTTTC.

This clonotype has at least ten counts. This chain uses TRBV7-2 with TRBJ1-1; no clear D. Germline V gives CDR1 SGHTA, CDR2 FQGNSA. CDR3 length equals 11 residues. The germline V and J ends were trimmed by 9 bases and 10 bases, with 15 bases remaining between them. This CDR3 reads CASTRVLGAFF. The CDR3 DNA sequence: TGTGCCAGTACGCGGGTGTTGGGAGCTTTCTTT. Based on the CDR3 plus reference TRBV7-2 and TRBJ1-1, the full variable domain is GAGVSQSPSNKVTEKGKDVELRCDPISGHTALYWYRQSLGQGLEFLIYFQGNSAPDKSGLPSDRFSAERTGGSVSTLTIQRTQQEDSAVYLCASTRVLGAFFGQGTRLTVV.

This rearrangement joins TRBV6-1 to TRBJ2-5; TRBD1 or TRBD2 may be the D gene (6 bases each). Deletions cut 2 bases from V and 4 bases from J, with 14 bases between. Per germline, CDR1 MNHNS and CDR2 SASEGT. The CDR3 is 15 amino acids. The DNA of the CDR3 is TGTGCCAGCAGTGAACAGGAAGGGGGAGGAGAGACCCAGTACTTC. Translating gives CASSEQEGGGETQYF.

In regard to this clonotype: The junction departs from the called germline gene at one end, perhaps through a read error. For the CDR3, the DNA is TGTGCCAGAAGTTTAACCAGGGAGGATCAGCCCCAGCATTTT. The encoded protein is CARSLTREDQPQHF. The chain carries TRBV12-3 or TRBV12-4 and TRBJ1-5; weak D call: TRBD1 (5 bases). The CDR3 is made up of 14 amino acids.

This clonotype was observed a few times. The genes are TRBV7-8 and TRBJ2-7; D gene ambiguous. Germline loops: CDR1 SGHVS, CDR2 FQNEAQ. The CDR3 has 15 amino acids. Trimming left V 2 bases short and J 4 bases short, with 15 bases between. The CDR3 here is CASSLSAAAGYEQYF. The CDR3 coding sequence is TGTGCCAGCAGCTTATCCGCCGCCGCCGGGTACGAGCAGTACTTC.

This clonotype was detected ten times or more. The gene calls are TRBV4-1 and TRBJ1-1; unclear D gene. The CDR3 runs 15 residues. Trimming took off 3 bases at V and 1 base at J, with 12 bases between the two ends. Germline values: CDR1 MGHRA, CDR2 YSYEKL. The CDR3 DNA reads TGCGCCAGCAGCCACATTGGTTTGTGGAACACTGAAGCTTTCTTT. Translation gives CASSHIGLWNTEAFF.

The gene calls are TRBV10-3 and TRBJ1-1; TRBD1 might be the D (5 bases). Germline V CDR1 and CDR2: ENHRY, SYGVKD. The CDR3 runs to 14 residues. Trimming removed 6 bases from V and 1 base from J, with 12 bases in between. CDR3 sequence (DNA): TGTGCCATCAGGCTACAGGAAAAGAACACTGAAGCTTTCTTT. It codes for CAIRLQEKNTEAFF.

This clonotype has a count of ten or more. The rearrangement uses TRBV4-2 and TRBJ1-2, with a weak D call TRBD1 (5 bases). V lost 3 bases to trimming and J lost 8 bases, with 7 bases between them. This CDR3 has 11 residues. The V gene's germline CDR1 is LGHNA and CDR2 YNFKEQ. CDR3 sequence: CASSHRGGYTF. DNA of the CDR3: TGTGCCAGCAGCCACCGGGGGGGCTACACCTTC.

The rearrangement uses TRBV19 and TRBJ2-2, with 9 bases that match TRBD2. This CDR3 region has 14 residues. Trimming cost V 8 bases and J 7 bases; bases outside gene matches: 8. Germline V gene lookup returns CDR1 LNHDA and CDR2 SQIVND (reference sequence). The CDR3 protein is CASFAGGPGGELFF. CDR3 sequence (DNA): TGTGCCAGTTTTGCGGGAGGGCCTGGCGGGGAGCTGTTTTTT. The full variable domain, rest sourced from reference TRBV19 and TRBJ2-2, is DGGITQSPKYLFRKEGQNVTLSCEQNLNHDAMYWYRQDPGQGLRLIYYSQIVNDFQKGDIAEGYSVSREKKESFPLTVTSAQKNPTAFYLCASFAGGPGGELFFGEGSRLTVL.

About this clonotype: Germline is not matched at one junction end, which may reflect a read error. The genes are TRBV27 and TRBJ1-5, with D possibly TRBD1 on 6 matching bases. This CDR3 is 17 amino acids long. CDR1 and CDR2 from the germline V gene are MNHEY and SMNVEV (reference sequence). The CDR3 is CASSPSPRGSGNHPQHF. The CDR3 DNA reads TGTGCCAGCAGTCCGAGCCCCAGGGGCAGTGGCAATCATCCCCAGCATTTT.

Only one count was recorded for this clonotype. CDR3 in DNA: TGTGCTAGTGGTTTGTCTAACGGCGGGGGGGGCCAGTTCTTC. Its translation: CASGLSNGGGGQFF. This chain uses TRBV12-5 with TRBJ2-1, with 9 bases identical to TRBD2. Germline values: CDR1 LGHNT, CDR2 FRNRAP. The CDR3 runs to 14 residues. The J segment lost 13 bases and the V segment lost 2 bases, leaving 9 bases of the junction unmatched.

This chain connects TRBV11-3 to TRBJ2-3; D not resolved. This CDR3 has 14 amino acids. Between the trimmed V and J ends, which lost 4 bases and 7 bases, there was a span of 15 bases. CDR1 is SGHNT and CDR2 is YENEEA in the germline V gene. The CDR3 DNA is TGTGCCAGCAGCTCAAGACCTGGTCAATATACGCAGTATTTT. Protein: CASSSRPGQYTQYF.

The table lists this clonotype with a few counts. This chain joins TRBV25-1 and TRBJ2-3; D not certain. The CDR3 totals 12 residues. CDR1 and CDR2 from the germline V gene are MGHDK and SYGVNS. Trimming shortened V by 3 bases and J by 4 bases, and 5 bases separated the two germline ends. CDR3 in amino acids: CASSELADTQYF. In nucleotides, the CDR3 is TGTGCCAGCAGTGAGTTGGCAGATACGCAGTATTTT.

The chain has TRBV5-1 and TRBJ2-7; D unclear. This CDR3 region has 14 residues. The V gene's germline CDR1 is SGHRS and CDR2 YFSETQ. Trimming stripped 2 bases from V and 2 bases from J, with 11 bases between. The CDR3 loop reads CASSFDWKTYEQYF. DNA for the CDR3: TGCGCCAGCAGCTTCGACTGGAAAACCTACGAGCAGTACTTC.

The chain recombines TRBV7-6 with TRBJ1-5, with TRBD1 as a possible D gene (5 bases). Germline V gene lookup returns CDR1 SGHVS and CDR2 FNYEAQ. V lost 1 base to trimming and J lost 3 bases, with 7 bases between them. This CDR3 has 14 amino acids. The chain's CDR3 is CASSLEGINQPQHF. The CDR3 coding sequence is TGTGCCAGCAGCTTAGAGGGGATCAATCAGCCCCAGCATTTT.

The gene calls are TRBV5-3 and TRBJ2-1; D is unresolved. TRBV5-3 belongs to the ORF category, with a function that is uncertain. This CDR3 comprises 10 residues. The V and J ends lost 8 bases and 6 bases respectively, with 6 bases between them. CDR3 loop: CASTGNEQFF. In nucleotides, the CDR3 is TGTGCCAGCACTGGCAATGAGCAGTTCTTC.

The chain joins TRBV19 to TRBJ1-5, with D hard to call. Germline V gene sequence: CDR1 LNHDA, CDR2 SQIVND (reference sequence). Trimming took off 8 bases at V and 7 bases at J, with 12 bases between the two ends. CDR3 size: 12 residues. The CDR3 DNA reads as TGTGCCAGTTGGGAGGGCGGGCAGCCCCAGCATTTT. Translated: CASWEGGQPQHF.

The chain combines TRBV10-3 with TRBJ2-1; D gene uncertain. Germline CDR1 reads ENHRY; CDR2 reads SYGVKD. V was shortened by 2 bases and J by 6 bases, with 8 bases between the two germline ends. The CDR3 contains 13 residues. CDR3 DNA: TGTGCCATCAGTGAGCGGACCCCCAATGAGCAGTTCTTC. It encodes CAISERTPNEQFF.

Ten or more counts support this clonotype. The chain has TRBV7-2 and TRBJ2-3; 7 bases line up with TRBD2. There are 15 residues in the CDR3. J was trimmed by 2 bases and V by 5 bases; bases with no gene match: 7. The V gene's germline CDR1 is SGHTA and CDR2 FQGNSA. In DNA, the CDR3 is TGTGCCAGCAGCCTCCACCGGGGGGACACAGATACGCAGTATTTT. This gives the protein CASSLHRGDTDTQYF.

This clonotype was detected ten times or more. The chain joins TRBV7-8 to TRBJ1-1, with unresolved D. Deletions cut 2 bases from V and 5 bases from J, with 12 bases between. Germline values: CDR1 SGHVS, CDR2 FQNEAQ. The CDR3 has 14 residues. In DNA, the CDR3 is TGTGCCAGCAGCTTAACTGTCGGGAATACTGAAGCTTTCTTT. The encoded protein is CASSLTVGNTEAFF.

The chain employs TRBV2 and TRBJ2-1; perhaps TRBD1 as D (5 bases). The CDR3 spans 14 residues. V shed 3 bases and J shed 6 bases, with 12 bases lying between them. Germline CDR1 is SNHLY and CDR2 is FYNNEI. The CDR3 DNA is TGTGCCAGCAGTGACAGGGCCCTAGGCAATGAGCAGTTCTTC. This codes for CASSDRALGNEQFF.